This is a list of T cell receptor beta chains from one sample in a study of blood T cell repertoires in COVID-19. Measured with immunoSEQ multiplex PCR; TCRdb has only the in-frame clones, and not every one. This sample has 180,000 or so clones, with over 70% found just once. Sequenced material: PBMCs or T cells enriched from blood (not recorded which). The receptors derive from a man in his 60s who had been exposed to COVID-19. The CDR3 runs from the conserved cysteine through the conserved F or W. A D gene is named only where the DNA matches it firmly. Clone size is shown for a subset of rows, as once, few, many or a class of expanded clone.

d_gene	abundance	v_gene	j_gene	CDR3aa	CDR3nt
.	.	TRBV29-1	TRBJ1-1	CSAGVNPNTEAFF	TGCAGCGCAGGGGTAAACCCCAACACTGAAGCTTTCTTT
TRBD1	.	TRBV19	TRBJ1-2	CASSTAGQGAGGYTF	TGTGCCAGTTCGACAGCGGGACAGGGGGCGGGCGGCTACACCTTC
TRBD1	.	TRBV27	TRBJ1-2	CASSPRRAGGNGYTF	TGTGCCAGCAGTCCCCGTCGTGCAGGGGGCAACGGCTACACCTTC
TRBD2	.	TRBV27	TRBJ2-7	CASSSTSVLYEQYF	TGTGCCAGCAGCTCCACTAGCGTCCTCTACGAGCAGTACTTC
TRBD1	.	TRBV5-6	TRBJ1-1	CASSRTGGTEAFF	TGTGCCAGCAGCCGAACAGGGGGCACTGAAGCTTTCTTT
TRBD1	once	TRBV11-3	TRBJ1-4	CASSSRTGTNEKLFF	TGTGCCAGCAGCTCAAGGACAGGGACTAATGAAAAACTGTTTTTT
TRBD2	.	TRBV2	TRBJ2-2	CASSFKRGGNTGELFF	TGTGCCAGCAGTTTCAAGCGGGGGGGGAACACCGGGGAGCTGTTTTTT
.	.	TRBV28	TRBJ2-5	CASSPGTRGRFETQYF	TGTGCCAGCAGTCCGGGGACTAGGGGGCGGTTTGAGACCCAGTACTTC
TRBD1	.	TRBV5-6	TRBJ1-6	CASSAGDRDNSPLHF	TGTGCCAGCAGCGCCGGGGACAGAGATAATTCACCCCTCCACTTT
TRBD2	.	TRBV20-1	TRBJ2-1	CSASGLAGWGEQFF	TGCAGTGCTAGTGGTTTAGCGGGGTGGGGTGAGCAGTTCTTC
.	.	TRBV7-9	TRBJ1-4	CASSLEGGDEKLFF	TGTGCCAGCAGCCTCGAAGGAGGGGATGAAAAACTGTTTTTT
TRBD2	.	TRBV28	TRBJ2-7	CASSPPGLAGGLGEQYF	TGTGCCAGCAGCCCGCCGGGGCTAGCGGGAGGTTTAGGCGAGCAGTACTTC
TRBD2	.	TRBV28	TRBJ2-7	CASSELAGGTYEQYF	TGTGCCAGCAGTGAACTAGCGGGTGGAACCTACGAGCAGTACTTC
TRBD2	.	TRBV7-8	TRBJ2-1	CASRPTSGTNEQFF	TGTGCCAGCAGACCAACTAGCGGGACTAATGAGCAGTTCTTC
.	once	TRBV21-1	TRBJ2-1	CASHKDRDRVYNEQFF	TGTGCCAGCCATAAGGACCGGGACAGGGTCTACAATGAGCAGTTCTTC
.	.	TRBV15	TRBJ1-2	CATSREARGNYGYTF	TGTGCCACCAGCAGAGAAGCCAGGGGTAACTATGGCTACACCTTC
.	.	TRBV6-4	TRBJ1-6	CASGQAWDSPLHF	TGTGCCAGCGGGCAGGCTTGGGATTCACCCCTCCACTTT